The present T cell receptor beta chain was sequenced within a study of cytomegalovirus exposure and HLA in healthy donors. Study at large: When about 400 donors were genotyped, roughly four fifths of them were found to fall in the Caucasian-associated ancestry cluster.

Both 60 Vbeta primers and 13 Jbeta primers went into the PCR. TCRdb's table, derived via immunoSEQ multiplex PCR, lists solely in-frame clones and lacks some. In the table there are about 84,000 clones, around 80% of which are singletons. Regarding the study as a whole: What a later analysis reportedly showed was that an Asian-associated ancestry cluster had fewer N-insertions than the approximately 720-donor mean.

CDR1 KGHSH and CDR2 LQKENI come from the germline V gene. Trimming cost V 6 bases and J 2 bases; bases outside gene matches: 10. The CDR3 has 15 amino acids. On this clone itself: No antigen is known for it.

Source material: PBMCs. The receptor was derived from a male donor in good health and CMV-seropositive. The genes are TRBV18 and TRBJ2-7; 7 nucleotides align to TRBD1. The CDR3 sequence: CASSVIRDSTYEQYF. The CDR3 DNA sequence: TGTGCCAGCTCCGTAATCCGGGACAGTACCTACGAGCAGTACTTC.